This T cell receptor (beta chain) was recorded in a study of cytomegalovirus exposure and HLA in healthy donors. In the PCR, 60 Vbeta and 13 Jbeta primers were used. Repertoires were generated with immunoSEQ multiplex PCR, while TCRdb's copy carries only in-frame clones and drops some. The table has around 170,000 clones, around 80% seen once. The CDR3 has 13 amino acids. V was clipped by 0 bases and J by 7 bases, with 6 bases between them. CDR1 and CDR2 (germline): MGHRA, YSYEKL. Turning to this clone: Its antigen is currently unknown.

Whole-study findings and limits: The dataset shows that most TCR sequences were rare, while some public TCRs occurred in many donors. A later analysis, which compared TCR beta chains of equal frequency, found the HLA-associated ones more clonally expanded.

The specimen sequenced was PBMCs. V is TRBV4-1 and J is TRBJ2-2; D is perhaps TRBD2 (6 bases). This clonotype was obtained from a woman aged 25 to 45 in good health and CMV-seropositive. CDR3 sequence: CASSQEGGGELFF. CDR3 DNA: TGCGCCAGCAGCCAAGAGGGGGGCGGGGAGCTGTTTTTT.